The sequence of this TCR beta chain was determined in a study of regulatory T cells in long-lasting Graves disease. TCR beta libraries were built with iRepertoire HTBI primers and Arm-PCR of CDR3 regions. MiXCR was run by TCRdb on the multiplex PCR reads, yielding one entry per CDR3 protein. The data contain under 500,000 distinct CDR3 sequences, less than 25% of them singletons. CDR3 length: 18 residues. Trimming stripped 0 bases from V and 5 bases from J, with 20 bases between. Germline V lookup: CDR1 MNHEY, CDR2 SVGEGT. Time point denoted: persistent/refractory GD, antithyroid drugs over 5 years with positive TRAb. With RNA extracted from PBMCs as input, the TCR library was made. In this cohort, patients came from an endocrinology department located in Xi'an, China. This clonotype turned up a few times. Its specificity is unknown. Findings of the study overall: Segments TRBV28, TRBJ1-2 and TRBJ2-5 showed preferential usage in persistent disease. Those with persistent Graves' had less TCR diversity than newly diagnosed patients. It was possible that the small sample size reduced accuracy.

The gene calls are TRBV6-2 or TRBV6-3 and TRBJ2-4; D is tentatively TRBD1 or TRBD2 (5 bases each). The receptor comes from a female donor with Graves disease. The specimen was peripheral blood mononuclear cells (PBMCs), collected when the disease was refractory, from a patient treated with antithyroid drugs. DNA for the CDR3: TGTGCCAGCAGTTACTCGCCGGAACTATTAGGGGACGAAAACATTCAGTACTTC. This translates into CASSYSPELLGDENIQYF.